This T cell receptor beta chain derives from a study of blood T cell repertoires in COVID-19. Study context: Whether acute or convalescent, the COVID-19 samples came from the United States, Italy and Spain.

Participants were placed into cohorts based on the clinical history they reported. Before being deemed recovered, Cohort 3 donors had two negative PCRs, clearance, or symptom resolution. Data came from immunoSEQ multiplex PCR; TCRdb stores just in-frame clones and leaves some out. The repertoire holds fewer than 500,000 clones, with more than 70% as singletons. CDR3 length: 13 amino acids. Trimming pared 6 bases from V and 7 bases from J, leaving 15 bases between. The V gene is TRBV12-3 or TRBV12-4, the J gene TRBJ1-2, with a tentative D call TRBD1 (5 bases). This clonotype was sampled from a young man who had recovered from COVID-19. Sequences were obtained from PBMCs or T cells enriched from blood (not recorded which). CDR3: CASRPTGWGGYTF. CDR3 nucleotide sequence: TGTGCCAGCAGGCCCACAGGTTGGGGTGGCTACACCTTC.